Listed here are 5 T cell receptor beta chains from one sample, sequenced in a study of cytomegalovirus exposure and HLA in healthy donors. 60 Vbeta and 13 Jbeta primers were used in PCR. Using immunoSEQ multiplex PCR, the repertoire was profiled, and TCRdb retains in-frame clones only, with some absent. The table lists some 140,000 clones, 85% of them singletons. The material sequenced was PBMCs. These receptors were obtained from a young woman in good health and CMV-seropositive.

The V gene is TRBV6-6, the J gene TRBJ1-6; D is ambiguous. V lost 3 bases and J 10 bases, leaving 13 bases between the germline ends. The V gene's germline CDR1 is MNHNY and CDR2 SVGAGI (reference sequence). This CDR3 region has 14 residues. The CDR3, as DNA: TGTGCCAGCAGTTATTCTCCGGGAGGATCACCCCTCCACTTT. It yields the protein CASSYSPGGSPLHF.

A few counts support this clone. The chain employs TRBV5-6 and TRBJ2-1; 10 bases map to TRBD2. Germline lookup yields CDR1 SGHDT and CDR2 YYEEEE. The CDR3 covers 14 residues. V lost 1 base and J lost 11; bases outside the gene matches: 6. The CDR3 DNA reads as TGTGCCAGCAGCTTGCCGAATAGCGGGGGGCAGCAGTTCTTC. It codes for CASSLPNSGGQQFF.

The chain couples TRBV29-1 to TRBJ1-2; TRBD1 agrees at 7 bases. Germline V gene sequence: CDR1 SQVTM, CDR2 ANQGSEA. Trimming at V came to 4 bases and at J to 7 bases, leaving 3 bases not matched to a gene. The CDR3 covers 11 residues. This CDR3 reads CSVVAGGGYTF. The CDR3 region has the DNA TGCAGCGTTGTGGCAGGGGGTGGCTACACCTTC. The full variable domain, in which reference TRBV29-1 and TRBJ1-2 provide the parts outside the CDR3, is SAVISQKPSRDICQRGTSLTIQCQVDSQVTMMFWYRQQPGQSLTLIATANQGSEATYESGFVIDKFPISRPNLTFSTLTVSNMSPEDSSIYLCSVVAGGGYTFGSGTRLTVV.

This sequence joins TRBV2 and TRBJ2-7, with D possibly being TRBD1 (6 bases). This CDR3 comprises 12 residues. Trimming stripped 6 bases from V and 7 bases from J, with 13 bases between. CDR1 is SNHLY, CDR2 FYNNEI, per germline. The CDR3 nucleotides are TGTGCCAGCAGCCACACAGGGTTAGAGCAGTACTTC. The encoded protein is CASSHTGLEQYF.

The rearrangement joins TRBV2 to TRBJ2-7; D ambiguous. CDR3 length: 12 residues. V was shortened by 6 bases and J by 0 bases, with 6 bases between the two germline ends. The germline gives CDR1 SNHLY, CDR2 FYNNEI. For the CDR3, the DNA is TGTGCCAGCAGCCGTAGCTCCTACGAGCAGTACTTC. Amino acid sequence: CASSRSSYEQYF.